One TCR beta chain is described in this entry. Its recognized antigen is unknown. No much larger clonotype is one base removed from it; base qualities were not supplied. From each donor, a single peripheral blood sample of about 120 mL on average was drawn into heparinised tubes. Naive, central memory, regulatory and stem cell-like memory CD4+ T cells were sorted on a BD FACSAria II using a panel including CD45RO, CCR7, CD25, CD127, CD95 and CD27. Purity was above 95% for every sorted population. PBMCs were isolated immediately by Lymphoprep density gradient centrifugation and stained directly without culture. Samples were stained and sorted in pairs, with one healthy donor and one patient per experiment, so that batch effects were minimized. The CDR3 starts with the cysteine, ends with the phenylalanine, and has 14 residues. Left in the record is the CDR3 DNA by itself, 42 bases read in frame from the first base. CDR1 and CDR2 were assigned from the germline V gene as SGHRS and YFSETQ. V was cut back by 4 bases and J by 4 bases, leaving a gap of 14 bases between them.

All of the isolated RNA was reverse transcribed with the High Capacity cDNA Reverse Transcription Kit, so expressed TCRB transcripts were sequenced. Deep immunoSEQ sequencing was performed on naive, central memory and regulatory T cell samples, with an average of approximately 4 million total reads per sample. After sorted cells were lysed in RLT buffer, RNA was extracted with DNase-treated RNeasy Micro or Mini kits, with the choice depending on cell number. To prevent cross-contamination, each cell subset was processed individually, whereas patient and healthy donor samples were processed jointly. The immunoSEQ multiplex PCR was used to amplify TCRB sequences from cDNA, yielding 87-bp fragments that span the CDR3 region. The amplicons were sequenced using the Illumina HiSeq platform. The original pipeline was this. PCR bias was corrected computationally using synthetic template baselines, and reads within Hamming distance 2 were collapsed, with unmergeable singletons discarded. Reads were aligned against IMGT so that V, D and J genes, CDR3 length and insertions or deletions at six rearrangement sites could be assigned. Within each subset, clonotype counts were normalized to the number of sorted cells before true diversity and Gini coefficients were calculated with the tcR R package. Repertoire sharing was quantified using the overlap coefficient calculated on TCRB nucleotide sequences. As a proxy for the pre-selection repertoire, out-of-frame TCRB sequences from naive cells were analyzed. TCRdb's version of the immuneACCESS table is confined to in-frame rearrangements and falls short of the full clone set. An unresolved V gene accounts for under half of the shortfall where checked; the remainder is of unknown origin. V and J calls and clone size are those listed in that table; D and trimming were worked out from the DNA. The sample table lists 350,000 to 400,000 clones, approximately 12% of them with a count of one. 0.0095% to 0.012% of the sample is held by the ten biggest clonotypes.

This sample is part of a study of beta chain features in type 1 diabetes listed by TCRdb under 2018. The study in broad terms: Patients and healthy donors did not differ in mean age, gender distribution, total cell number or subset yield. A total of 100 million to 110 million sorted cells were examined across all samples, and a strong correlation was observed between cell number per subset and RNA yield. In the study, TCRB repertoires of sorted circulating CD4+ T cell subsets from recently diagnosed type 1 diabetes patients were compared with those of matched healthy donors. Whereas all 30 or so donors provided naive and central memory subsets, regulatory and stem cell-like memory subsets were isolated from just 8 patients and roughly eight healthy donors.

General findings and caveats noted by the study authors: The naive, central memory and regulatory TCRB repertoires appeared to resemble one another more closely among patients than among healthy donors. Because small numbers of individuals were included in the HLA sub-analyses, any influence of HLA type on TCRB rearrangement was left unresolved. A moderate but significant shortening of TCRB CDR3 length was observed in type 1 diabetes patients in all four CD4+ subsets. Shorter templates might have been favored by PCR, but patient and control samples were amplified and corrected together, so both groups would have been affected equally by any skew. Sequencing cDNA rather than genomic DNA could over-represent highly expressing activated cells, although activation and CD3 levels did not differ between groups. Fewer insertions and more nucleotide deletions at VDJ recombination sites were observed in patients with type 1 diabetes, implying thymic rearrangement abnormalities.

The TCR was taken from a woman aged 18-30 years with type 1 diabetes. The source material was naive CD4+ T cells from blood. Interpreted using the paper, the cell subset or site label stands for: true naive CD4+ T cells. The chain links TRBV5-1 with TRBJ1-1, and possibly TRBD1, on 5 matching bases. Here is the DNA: TGCGCCAGCAGCCCTTCAGGGTTTCGCACTGAAGCTTTCTTT. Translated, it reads CASSPSGFRTEAFF.